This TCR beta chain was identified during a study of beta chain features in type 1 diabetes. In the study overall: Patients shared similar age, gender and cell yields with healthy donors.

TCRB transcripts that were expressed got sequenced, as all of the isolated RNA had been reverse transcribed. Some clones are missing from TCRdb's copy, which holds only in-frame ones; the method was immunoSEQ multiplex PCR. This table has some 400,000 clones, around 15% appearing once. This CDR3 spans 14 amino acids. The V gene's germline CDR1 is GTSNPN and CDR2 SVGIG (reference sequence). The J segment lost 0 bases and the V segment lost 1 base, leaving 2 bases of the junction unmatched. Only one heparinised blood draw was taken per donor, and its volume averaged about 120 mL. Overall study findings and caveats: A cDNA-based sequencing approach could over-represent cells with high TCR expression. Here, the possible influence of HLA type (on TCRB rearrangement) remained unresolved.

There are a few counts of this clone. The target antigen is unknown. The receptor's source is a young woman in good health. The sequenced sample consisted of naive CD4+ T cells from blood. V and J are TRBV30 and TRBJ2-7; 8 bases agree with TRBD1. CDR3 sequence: CAWSGDRSSYEQYF. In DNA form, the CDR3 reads TGTGCCTGGAGTGGGGACAGGAGCTCCTACGAGCAGTACTTC.